A selection of T cell receptor beta chains follows, all from one sample in a study of blood T cell repertoires in COVID-19. TCRdb's copy holds only in-frame clones and misses some; the assay was immunoSEQ multiplex PCR. The profile covers 300,000 to 400,000 clones, with roughly 86% appearing a single time and approximately 10% taken by the ten largest. Input material: peripheral blood. These receptors all stem from a man aged 25-45 years with COVID-19, enrolled during active disease. The CDR3 runs from the conserved cysteine through the conserved F or W.

J gene	V gene	CDR3 protein
TRBJ2-7	TRBV6-5	CASRDSGINEQYF
TRBJ2-3	TRBV7-2	CASSPVGADTQYF
TRBJ2-2	TRBV11-3	CASSLGRQGSTGELFF
TRBJ1-1	TRBV7-9	CASSPPGDEAFF
TRBJ2-5	TRBV11-2	CASSRGLAKETQYF
TRBJ1-1	TRBV30	CAWSMGYEGTEAFF
TRBJ2-1	TRBV3-1/TRBV3-2	CASSQRTSGGAQEQFF
TRBJ2-1	TRBV27	CASSLSSGRENEQFF
TRBJ2-1	TRBV5-1	CASSYLAGVGNEQFF
TRBJ2-7	TRBV29-1	CSVVWTGGFYEQYF
TRBJ2-7	TRBV3-1/TRBV3-2	CASSPGTGLPYEQYF
TRBJ2-7	TRBV5-6	CASSPKTTSGLYEQYF
TRBJ1-3	TRBV6-6	CASRWTDSGNTIYF
TRBJ1-1	TRBV29-1	CSVEMGQQAFF
TRBJ1-2	TRBV3-1/TRBV3-2	CASSQEGGNYGYTF
TRBJ1-1	TRBV2	CASSDGLEAFF
TRBJ1-6	TRBV2	CASSEEHRTAIYSPLHF
TRBJ2-3	TRBV4-3	CASSGVRGQGIPDTQYF
TRBJ1-5	TRBV28	CASSPPDRGLGQPQHF
TRBJ2-3	TRBV19	CASRPGISSSTDTQYF
TRBJ2-2	TRBV7-2	CASSLTAGQGTGELFF
TRBJ1-5	TRBV2	CASRRDRGTGPQHF
TRBJ2-1	TRBV3-1/TRBV3-2	CASSQDGQLQDYNEQFF
TRBJ1-6	TRBV9	CASSVGGFTYNSPLHF
TRBJ2-3	TRBV27	CASSFRLVSTDTQYF
TRBJ2-7	TRBV10-3	CAISEFQEQYF
TRBJ2-2	TRBV19	CASSMTGFDGELFF
TRBJ2-7	TRBV10-3	CAIRGGRGYEQYF
TRBJ1-1	TRBV19	CASSKKTGSFSEAFF
TRBJ2-7	TRBV28	CASSLDNYEQYF
TRBJ2-5	TRBV11-3	CASSLRGTQETQYF
TRBJ2-5	TRBV11-3	CASSQFSETQYF
TRBJ1-2	TRBV3-1/TRBV3-2	CASSQDQISYGYTF
TRBJ2-1	TRBV2	CASSEGPGGEQFF
TRBJ2-2	TRBV18	CASSPLLLNTGELFF
TRBJ1-1	TRBV7-6	CASSLAPTGQGTEAFF
TRBJ2-3	TRBV18	CASSPLSSSTDTQYF
TRBJ2-1	TRBV7-8	CASSLRAGTLSFSYNEQFF